The present TCR beta chain was sequenced within a study of response to subunit inactivated influenza vaccine. Findings and limits, study-wide: It was the authors' suggestion that each seasonal influenza vaccination recruits few new T cells.

TCRdb itself ran the RT-PCR reads through MiXCR, one entry per CDR3 protein. This table holds about 780,000 distinct CDR3 sequences, 18% found once. Concerning this clonotype: Its matching antigen is unknown.

The sequence was obtained from a man aged 50-60 years who received an inactivated influenza vaccine. This material consisted of PBMCs from blood, taken more than 4 days after vaccination.

The CDR3 DNA is TGTGCCACCAGCAGAGATGGGGCCGGGGGCGGAATAGGAAACATTCAGTACTTC. Its protein product is CATSRDGAGGGIGNIQYF. The chain links TRBV15 to TRBJ2-4; D possibly matches TRBD1 or TRBD2 (6 bases each). The CDR3 is made up of 18 amino acids. Trimming left V 0 bases short and J 6 bases short, with 21 bases between. Looked up from germline, CDR1 is LNHNV and CDR2 is YYDKDF (reference sequence).